The 21 T cell receptor beta chains presented below share a single source sample, sequenced in a study of regulatory dendritic cells for organ transplantation (TCRdb year 2017). Sorted T cell subsets were CFSE-labeled and co-cultured for approximately 5 days with allogeneic regulatory or mature dendritic cells at a 1:10 DC:T ratio. For these receptors, no antigen is known. Libraries came from the immunoSEQ multiplex PCR assay. TCRdb carries this immuneACCESS record with in-frame sequences only. Its versions omit some clonotypes, under half of them owing to an unresolved V gene in the studies checked, with the rest unexplained. In this sample the table shows approximately 5,400 clones, 65% to 80% of which occur a single time. 19% of the sample is held by the ten biggest clonotypes. Material: memory CD8+ T cells from blood cultured with regulatory dendritic cells. In the paper's terms, the cell subset or site label means: CD45RO+ memory T cells. The receptor source for this set is a human donor in good health.

CDR3 bases: TGCGCCAGCAGCCAGGTTCATGGACAGGGAGCGATCGAGCAGTACTTC. Translation: CASSQVHGQGAIEQYF. The chain links TRBV4-1 to TRBJ2-7; TRBD1 aligns across 8 bases. This CDR3 is 16 amino acids long. CDR1 and CDR2 (germline): MGHRA, YSYEKL. Trimming at V came to 3 bases and at J to 6 bases, leaving 13 bases not matched to a gene.

The rearrangement links TRBV28 to TRBJ2-7, with TRBD2 as a possible D gene (7 bases). The germline gives CDR1 MDHEN, CDR2 SYDVKM. There are 14 residues in the CDR3. V was pared by 4 bases and J by 3 bases, with 13 bases between. This CDR3 reads CASSWGASGYEQYF. CDR3 DNA: TGTGCCAGCAGTTGGGGGGCTAGCGGCTACGAGCAGTACTTC.

The rearrangement uses TRBV11-1 and TRBJ2-1; 11 nucleotides match TRBD2. Germline V CDR1 and CDR2: SGHAT, FQDESV (reference sequence). This CDR3 is 15 amino acids long. With V trimmed by 6 bases and J by 5 bases, 6 bases remained unmatched. CDR3 nucleotide sequence: TGTGCCAGCAGGAATCTAGCGGGGGGTCACAATGAGCAGTTCTTC. It translates to CASRNLAGGHNEQFF.

This clone was seen only a few times. This chain joins TRBV4-2 and TRBJ1-2; D gene unclear. There are 14 residues in the CDR3. Trimming removed 2 bases at V and 1 base at J, with 8 bases between. Germline V gene lookup returns CDR1 LGHNA and CDR2 YNFKEQ. DNA of the CDR3: TGTGCCAGCAGCCAAATCGACGGTAACTATGGCTACACCTTC. Translation gives CASSQIDGNYGYTF.

This clone was observed a few times. The genes are TRBV6-4 and TRBJ2-1, with D possibly matching TRBD2 (5 bases). The CDR3 sequence is 15 residues long. CDR1 is MRHNA, CDR2 SNTAGT, per germline. The ends were cut back, 5 bases at V and 7 bases at J, with 18 bases in the middle. The CDR3 region has the DNA TGTGCCAGCAGTCAAGGAGAGGGAGCAGGAAATGAGCAGTTCTTC. Encoded protein: CASSQGEGAGNEQFF.

The chain combines TRBV27 with TRBJ2-5; no definite D call. The J call may be faulty, since TRBJ2-7 better matches the DNA end. CDR3 length: 13 residues. The germline CDR1 and CDR2 sequences are MNHEY and SMNVEV (reference sequence). Written as DNA, the CDR3 is TGTGCCAGCAGTTTATTGGGCGGTTACGAGCAGTACTTC. This codes for CASSLLGGYEQYF.

This chain joins TRBV2 and TRBJ2-5; D call uncertain. Germline values: CDR1 SNHLY, CDR2 FYNNEI. V was clipped by 1 base and J by 4 bases, with 10 bases between them. This CDR3 is 14 amino acids long. Here the CDR3 reads CASSEVFRTETQYF. CDR3 in DNA: TGTGCCAGCAGTGAAGTTTTCCGGACAGAGACCCAGTACTTC.

The chain carries TRBV19 and TRBJ2-2; D call uncertain. This CDR3 region has 15 residues. Trimming took off 5 bases at V and 3 bases at J, with 13 bases between the two ends. Germline V gene lookup returns CDR1 LNHDA and CDR2 SQIVND (reference sequence). The CDR3 reads CASSPPGRDTGELFF. The DNA for the CDR3 is TGTGCCAGTAGTCCCCCGGGCCGCGACACCGGGGAGCTGTTTTTT.

This rearrangement joins TRBV4-3 to TRBJ1-6; 7 bases are a match to TRBD1. Trimming at V came to 2 bases and at J to 9 bases, leaving 13 bases not matched to a gene. Looked up from germline, CDR1 is LGHNA and CDR2 is YSLEER. The CDR3 runs 17 residues. The CDR3 bases are TGCGCCAGCAGCCAAAGGGAACAGGGGACGGGTGGTTCACCCCTCCACTTT. As protein: CASSQREQGTGGSPLHF.

The gene calls are TRBV9 and TRBJ1-1, with no clear D. V dropped 3 bases and J dropped 5 bases, with 11 bases sitting between them. From germline, CDR1 is SGDLS and CDR2 YYNGEE. The CDR3 consists of 13 residues. The DNA of the CDR3 is TGTGCCAGCAGCGCCGAGCTAAGGACTGAAGCTTTCTTT. Its protein product is CASSAELRTEAFF.

CDR3 protein: CASSPTDASYYGYTF. The CDR3 coding sequence is TGTGCCAGCAGCCCCACCGACGCAAGCTACTATGGCTACACCTTC. The rearrangement links TRBV7-3 to TRBJ1-2; unclear D gene. The germline CDR1 and CDR2 sequences are SGHTA and FQGTGA. This CDR3 has 15 residues. V was trimmed by 5 bases and J by 3 bases, leaving 16 bases between them.

The V gene is TRBV29-1, the J gene TRBJ2-1; weak D call: TRBD1 (6 bases). The CDR3 consists of 9 residues. Germline assignment: CDR1 SQVTM and CDR2 ANQGSEA. Between the trimmed V and J ends, which lost 6 bases and 10 bases, there was a span of 7 bases. In DNA form, the CDR3 reads TGCAGCGTCGGGACAGAGCAGTTCTTC. This sequence encodes CSVGTEQFF.

The chain recombines TRBV6-5 with TRBJ2-3; TRBD2 matches at 14 bases. After removal of 6 bases from V and 5 bases from J, the junction contained 4 bases not matched to a gene. This CDR3 has 15 residues. Germline CDR1 MNHEY, CDR2 SVGAGI. CDR3 loop: CASRGLAGAGDTQYF. Written as DNA, the CDR3 is TGTGCCAGCAGGGGACTAGCGGGAGCGGGAGATACGCAGTATTTT.

The gene calls are TRBV30 and TRBJ1-2; no reliable D call. The V end lost 8 bases, the J end lost 0 bases, and 16 bases lay between the germline ends. In germline, CDR1 is GTSNPN, CDR2 SVGIG (reference sequence). The CDR3 covers 14 residues. The CDR3 DNA reads TGTGCCGGCAGGAGGACGCCGGCTAACTATGGCTACACCTTC. Its protein is CAGRRTPANYGYTF.

The genes are TRBV4-2 and TRBJ1-3; D uncertain. Germline V lookup: CDR1 LGHNA, CDR2 YNFKEQ. V lost 0 bases, J lost 4 bases, and 10 bases lay in between. This CDR3 is built from 15 residues. The CDR3 spells CASSQDQAEGNTIYF. DNA for the CDR3: TGTGCCAGCAGCCAAGATCAGGCAGAAGGAAACACCATATATTTT.

V usage is TRBV5-6 and J usage is TRBJ1-1; no clear D gene. In germline, CDR1 is SGHDT, CDR2 YYEEEE. V shed 4 bases and J shed 1 base, with 11 bases lying between them. The CDR3 covers 14 residues. The CDR3, as DNA: TGTGCCAGCAGCACCCCCTCCGGGAACACTGAAGCTTTCTTT. This codes for CASSTPSGNTEAFF.

V usage is TRBV4-3 and J usage is TRBJ2-7; D is possibly TRBD1 (5 bases). V was pared by 6 bases and J by 2 bases, with 17 bases between. CDR1 is LGHNA and CDR2 is YSLEER in the germline V gene. The CDR3 runs to 15 residues. The CDR3 protein is CASRPQEGVTYEQYF. The CDR3 nucleotides read TGCGCCAGCAGGCCCCAGGAAGGGGTGACCTACGAGCAGTACTTC.

Relative to its sample, this clone is medium-sized (0.01 to 0.1%). The gene calls are TRBV9 and TRBJ2-1, with 9 positions matching TRBD2. V shed 2 bases, J shed 7 bases, and the junction held 7 bases outside the gene matches. Germline assignment: CDR1 SGDLS and CDR2 YYNGEE. There are 15 residues in the CDR3. The DNA for the CDR3 is TGTGCCAGCAGCGTTAGCGGGAGAAGTGGGAATGAGCAGTTCTTC. Its protein is CASSVSGRSGNEQFF.

By proportion, this clone is medium-sized. This chain joins TRBV2 and TRBJ1-4; D is undetermined. Germline CDR1 is SNHLY and CDR2 is FYNNEI. V was pared by 4 bases and J by 7 bases, with 19 bases between. The CDR3 extends over 16 amino acids. The DNA of the CDR3 is TGTGCCAGCAGTGCTATAACCGGGTCTGGAGGTGAAAAACTGTTTTTT. As protein: CASSAITGSGGEKLFF.

The V gene is TRBV15, the J gene TRBJ2-1; 7 nucleotides line up with TRBD1. J gave up 15 bases and V 1 base, and 9 bases lay outside the gene matches. The CDR3 length is 13 residues. Germline CDR1 and CDR2: LNHNV and YYDKDF (reference sequence). The CDR3 here is CATSRATGEKGFF. The CDR3 DNA is TGTGCCACCAGCAGAGCCACAGGGGAAAAAGGGTTCTTC.

The chain is built from TRBV7-9 and TRBJ2-5; no firm D call. Germline assignment: CDR1 SEHNR and CDR2 FQNEAQ (reference sequence). Trimming removed 5 bases at V and 6 bases at J, with 16 bases between. The CDR3 is made up of 14 amino acids. The CDR3 sequence is CASSPGSLNQTQYF. The CDR3 nucleotides read TGTGCCAGCAGCCCAGGATCCCTAAACCAGACCCAGTACTTC.